This T cell receptor beta chain was sequenced during a study of T cells in Graves' hyperthyroidism and ophthalmopathy. Researchers amplified the TCR beta CDR3 regions from RNA transcripts. RT-PCR in the first round (using the HTBI primer set) targeted the TCR CDR3. One entry per CDR3 protein results from TCRdb running MiXCR on the multiplex PCR reads. Seen here are 400,000 to 550,000 distinct CDR3 sequences, approximately 14% observed once, and the top ten hold 15% to 20%. A word on this clonotype: The antigen remains unidentified. A much larger clone differs from this one at a single base, so this may be a read error.

General observations from the study: Ophthalmopathy was told apart from stable hyperthyroidism by a 13 V-J model.

Patients counted as stable if ophthalmopathy did not develop within 18 months. Isolation of PBMCs was performed on 8.5 to 10 ml fresh peripheral blood. The sequenced sample was blood. The TCR sequence derives from a woman under 30 with Graves' hyperthyroidism.

Written as DNA, the CDR3 is TGTGCCAGCAGTATGACTAGCGGGAAAACAGATACGCAGTATTTT. It yields the protein CASSMTSGKTDTQYF. V is TRBV12-3 or TRBV12-4 and J is TRBJ2-3; 11 nucleotides line up with TRBD2. Germline trimming cut 5 bases from V and 3 bases from J; bases unmatched to any gene: 4. The CDR3 has 15 residues.